Below are 6 T cell receptor beta chains sequenced from a single sample in a study of CD8+ T cells in alopecia areata. RNA, once extracted, was reverse transcribed into cDNA for use as the sequencing template. Here immunoSEQ multiplex PCR was the method, and the copy in TCRdb shows in-frame clones only, minus some. The table has 130,000 to 150,000 clones, more than 55% seen once; the top ten hold less than 40%. The sequencing sample was made of CD8+ T cells sorted from blood. The receptors were gathered from a human donor in good health.

The chain combines TRBV7-9 with TRBJ1-1; D gene unclear. Trimming left V 2 bases short and J 4 bases short, with 2 bases between. CDR1 is SEHNR and CDR2 is FQNEAQ in the germline V gene (reference sequence). CDR3 length: 11 residues. CDR3 in DNA: TGTGCCAGCAGCTTAACCACTGAAGCTTTCTTT. It codes for CASSLTTEAFF.

The chain is built from TRBV5-8 and TRBJ2-4, with D unclear. Germline CDR1 reads SGHTS; CDR2 reads YDEGEE. Between the trimmed V and J ends, which lost 9 bases and 8 bases, there was a span of 9 bases. This CDR3 contains 10 residues. The CDR3 here is CATKMDIQYF. CDR3 DNA sequence: TGTGCCACTAAGATGGACATTCAGTACTTC.

The chain employs TRBV11-2 and TRBJ2-1, with a tentative D call TRBD2 (6 bases). Per the germline V gene, CDR1 is SGHAT and CDR2 is FQNNGV. The CDR3 loop spans 15 amino acids. V lost 5 bases to trimming and J lost 3 bases, with 14 bases between them. CDR3 DNA: TGTGCCAGCAGCCTAATAGCGGACTACTACAATGAGCAGTTCTTC. The encoded protein is CASSLIADYYNEQFF.

The chain couples TRBV10-3 to TRBJ2-7; D may match TRBD1 or TRBD2 (5 bases each). V was trimmed by 6 bases and J by 2 bases, leaving 11 bases between them. The CDR3 contains 13 residues. Germline V CDR1 and CDR2: ENHRY, SYGVKD. The CDR3 DNA sequence: TGTGCCATCAGCGGGGACGGAGCCTACGAGCAGTACTTC. It codes for CAISGDGAYEQYF.

There are a few counts of this clone. V and J are TRBV29-1 and TRBJ2-1, with D perhaps TRBD2 (7 bases). There are 13 residues in the CDR3. Between the trimmed V and J ends, which lost 4 bases and 8 bases, there was a span of 15 bases. Germline V gene lookup returns CDR1 SQVTM and CDR2 ANQGSEA. The CDR3 nucleotides are TGCAGCGTTGCCCCCTCGGGGGGCGATGAGCAGTTCTTC. It codes for CSVAPSGGDEQFF.

V usage is TRBV30 and J usage is TRBJ1-5; the D is unclear. V was cut by 0 bases and J by 4 bases, with 7 bases left in between. The V gene's germline CDR1 is GTSNPN and CDR2 SVGIG (reference sequence). The length of the CDR3 is 13 residues. CDR3 DNA sequence: TGTGCCTGGAGTGTAGACGAGAATCAGCCCCAGCATTTT. It codes for CAWSVDENQPQHF.